Below, one TCR beta chain is given with its context. Its antigen remains unknown. The repertoire was sequenced with immunoSEQ multiplex PCR; TCRdb's copy has only in-frame clones and lacks some. The profile covers tens of thousands of clones, with 70% to 85% appearing a single time and around 0.5% taken by the ten largest. This record comes from a study of T cell clones after liver transplantation. As for the study in general: Liver transplant recipients had immunosuppression withdrawal attempted within 2 years. Three of the eight recipients were HCV-positive; the rest had non-autoimmune, non-viral transplant indications.

The germline V gene encodes CDR1 SGHKS and CDR2 YYEKEE (reference sequence). This CDR3 contains 16 residues. The V and J ends lost 0 bases and 5 bases respectively, with 17 bases between them. Study-wide points: Donor-reactive sequences fell more than third party-reactive ones, suggesting partial deletion.

The V call is TRBV5-5, the J call TRBJ2-5; tentatively, D is TRBD1 (5 bases). This clonotype was obtained from a human patient who received a liver transplant. Some of the T cells might come from the graft donor. The sample consisted of CD4+ T cells from blood, taken 45 to 46 months after liver transplant. The CDR3 sequence: CASSLAVGQGAETQYF. The CDR3 DNA reads as TGTGCCAGCAGCTTGGCCGTCGGGCAGGGTGCCGAGACCCAGTACTTC.